Each of the 6 T cell receptor beta chains below was sequenced from the same sample in a study of Ad26.COV2.S vaccination and SARS-CoV-2 variants. TCRdb's table, derived via immunoSEQ multiplex PCR, lists solely in-frame clones and lacks some. The table lists about 680,000 clones, more than 70% of them singletons. Treatment indicated: around 19 received Ad26.COV2.S at low or high dose, single or two shots; about 5 received placebo; per-sample allocation not given. Sampling happened 63 days after the first vaccine or placebo injection. Sequenced here: peripheral blood, sampled in a trial of Ad26.COV2.S vaccine versus placebo. Receptors originate from a person between 18 and 59 years old who received the Ad26.COV2.S COVID-19 vaccine or a placebo.

The chain uses TRBV30 and TRBJ1-6, with a tentative D call TRBD1 (6 bases). Trimming removed 2 bases from V and 6 bases from J, with 8 bases in between. This CDR3 has 13 residues. Germline lookup yields CDR1 GTSNPN and CDR2 SVGIG (reference sequence). CDR3 sequence: CAWSTQGNSPLHF. The CDR3, as DNA: TGTGCCTGGAGTACACAGGGTAATTCACCCCTCCACTTT.

The table lists this clone with a count of one. The chain couples TRBV10-3 to TRBJ1-4; a weak D match, TRBD1 (5 bases). CDR1 is ENHRY, CDR2 SYGVKD, per germline. Trimming took 9 bases from V and 5 from J, leaving 13 bases between them. The CDR3 spans 13 residues. The chain's CDR3 is CAIRRDLNEKLFF. As DNA, the CDR3 is TGTGCCATACGCCGGGACCTCAATGAAAAACTGTTTTTT.

As to this clone: Different DNA sequences within this sample yield the same CDR3. The chain couples TRBV6-5 to TRBJ2-1; 8 nucleotides line up with TRBD2. With V trimmed by 3 bases and J by 2 bases, 3 bases remained unmatched. The CDR3 length is 15 residues. The germline gives CDR1 MNHEY, CDR2 SVGAGI. CDR3 residues: CASSYSSGTYNEQFF. As DNA, the CDR3 is TGTGCCAGCAGTTATAGTAGCGGGACCTACAATGAGCAGTTCTTC.

CDR3 region: CASSLDGLNSPLHF. In DNA form, the CDR3 reads TGCGCCAGCAGCTTGGATGGCCTTAATTCACCCCTCCACTTT. The rearrangement links TRBV5-1 to TRBJ1-6; D remains unclear. Trimming stripped 0 bases from V and 6 bases from J, with 7 bases between. The CDR3 is 14 residues long. Looked up from germline, CDR1 is SGHRS and CDR2 is YFSETQ.

The V call is TRBV9, the J call TRBJ2-5, with 11 bases aligning to TRBD1. CDR1 SGDLS and CDR2 YYNGEE come from the germline V gene. The CDR3 contains 13 residues. The junction had 4 bases not matched to a gene; V was cut back by 4 bases and J by 8 bases. The CDR3 nucleotides read TGTGCCAGCAGCCCCGGGACAGGGGGAACCCAGTACTTC. Amino acid sequence: CASSPGTGGTQYF.

The chain has TRBV3-1 (or the pseudogene TRBV3-2) and TRBJ1-1; D is perhaps TRBD1 (5 bases). The ends were cut back, 3 bases at V and 0 bases at J, with 14 bases in the middle. Germline values: CDR1 LGHDT, CDR2 YNNKEL (reference sequence). This CDR3 is 16 amino acids long. CDR3 region: CASSHLTDRLNTEAFF. CDR3 nucleotides: TGTGCCAGCAGCCATCTTACCGACAGACTGAACACTGAAGCTTTCTTT.